This T cell receptor (beta chain) appears in the sequencing data of a study of blood T cells in healthy people across ages. Study-level points and caveats: There were more naive CD4+ cells and higher diversity in long-lived donors than in aged donors.

Together with a sample-barcoded 5' primer, a J-beta primer mix was included in a second PCR lasting roughly 6 to 12 cycles. TCRdb called the 5' RACE reads again in MiXCR, with one record for every CDR3 protein. The table shows fewer than 800,000 distinct CDR3 sequences, with under 25% occurring only once. This CDR3 contains 15 residues. Trimming removed 3 bases at V and 1 base at J, with 11 bases between. Points on this clonotype: Its antigen is unidentified.

The chain joins TRBV12-3 or TRBV12-4 to TRBJ2-3; weak D call: TRBD2 (6 bases). This TCR derives from an older man in good health. Sequenced: blood. The chain's CDR3 is CASSFFERGTDTQYF. DNA for the CDR3: TGTGCCAGCAGTTTTTTCGAGCGGGGCACAGATACGCAGTATTTT.